Detailed here is one TCR beta chain. Its antigen is unknown. No much larger clone is present one base from it, and per-base qualities are unavailable. The record originates from a study of PD-1 blockade in classical Hodgkin lymphoma (dated by TCRdb to the early 2020s). General notes on the study: Nivolumab dosing was 3 mg/kg intravenously every 2 weeks, continuing until either disease progression or unacceptable toxicity. The study used CyTOF and TCR beta sequencing to define a peripheral blood immune signature of response to PD-1 blockade in classical Hodgkin lymphoma. What the work shows at the level of the full study, not this receptor alone: A significant rise by C4D1 was seen in CD4+ but not CD8+ TCR diversity (p=0.0027 vs p=0.16), with the rise being most apparent in complete responders (p=0.02). Lower diversity was observed in patients in whom nivolumab was started less than 1 year after ASCT, and these patients were excluded from later analyses so that confounding by immune reconstitution would be avoided. Baseline TCR diversity was reported as lower in newly diagnosed patients than in healthy donors, and lower still in relapsed/refractory patients. Among trial patients, those achieving complete response had baseline diversity similar to that of newly diagnosed patients, while diversity was significantly lower in partial responders and progressors. The study covered only a single clinical trial cohort, and the causes of the repertoire differences, possibly disease activity or prior therapy, were still not defined.

The Qiagen DNeasy kit was used to extract genomic DNA from unsorted PBMCs and from the negatively selected CD4+ and CD8+ fractions. Using primers that anneal to V and J segments, immunoSEQ multiplex PCR amplified the TCR beta CDR3 regions. A synthetic immune receptor repertoire was used to minimize amplification bias, and any residual bias was removed computationally once sequencing was done. The authors processed their data as follows. Custom Python scripts were used to quantify repertoire diversity as the Shannon entropy index. The unsorted, CD4+ and CD8+ repertoires were each analyzed separately, with the exception of combined analyses, where CD4+ and CD8+ sequences were merged in silico. Clonal expansion was defined as a frequency increase of at least 2-fold after treatment compared with C1D1, and clones undetected at baseline were assigned a pseudocount of 0.5. Singleton clones were defined as clones with 0 or 1 copy at C1D1, and non-singleton clones were defined as clones with 2 or more copies. By matching protein sequences in sorted samples from the same patient, clones expanded in unsorted samples were annotated as CD4+, CD8+ or unknown. Diversity changes from C1D1 to C4D1 were tested in paired samples using Wilcoxon tests. Here the immuneACCESS table is served through TCRdb, limited to in-frame sequences with V and J called. Missing clones are a known gap in these copies; in checked studies unresolved V genes cover under half, and the rest lacks a known reason. Clone size and the V and J calls come from that table; the DNA yielded D and trimming. Counted in this sample were around 50,000 clones; 90% of them appeared once. Approximately 15% of the sample belongs to the ten largest clones.

The sample's time point label, in plain terms: cycle 4 day 1 (C4D1), after less than 7 weeks of nivolumab. All trial patients had relapsed after autologous stem cell transplantation, with cohorts A, B and C differing in prior brentuximab vedotin exposure. The trial cohort comprised 60 or so patients with relapsed/refractory classical Hodgkin lymphoma whose best overall responses were complete response, partial response or progressive disease. Single-agent nivolumab was administered to trial patients in the multi-cohort phase II CheckMate 205 trial. An independent review committee assessed best overall response using the 2007 International Working Group response criteria. Trial PBMCs were obtained immediately prior to nivolumab initiation (C1D1) and on therapy at cycle 2 day 1 and cycle 4 day 1. Peripheral blood was collected in 8 mL Vacutainer Cell Preparation Tubes, from which PBMCs were isolated by centrifugation and then cryopreserved.

As encoded in the germline V gene (reference sequence), CDR1 is GTSNPN while CDR2 is SVGIG. Measured from the cysteine to the phenylalanine, the CDR3 is 17 residues long. Only the CDR3 part of the read is kept: 51 bases, read in frame from the first base. The junction shows trimming of 1 base on V and 0 bases on J, plus 17 bases between the germline ends. The sequence derives from a human donor with classical Hodgkin lymphoma. The specimen was peripheral blood mononuclear cells (PBMCs), collected before the fourth cycle of nivolumab. The chain is made from TRBV30 and TRBJ2-3; the D gene cannot be resolved beyond TRBD1 or TRBD2, each matching 5 bases. The nucleotide sequence reads TGTGCCTGGAGTGCATCCTGGGGGACGGCGAGCACAGATACGCAGTATTTT. This codes for CAWSASWGTASTDTQYF.